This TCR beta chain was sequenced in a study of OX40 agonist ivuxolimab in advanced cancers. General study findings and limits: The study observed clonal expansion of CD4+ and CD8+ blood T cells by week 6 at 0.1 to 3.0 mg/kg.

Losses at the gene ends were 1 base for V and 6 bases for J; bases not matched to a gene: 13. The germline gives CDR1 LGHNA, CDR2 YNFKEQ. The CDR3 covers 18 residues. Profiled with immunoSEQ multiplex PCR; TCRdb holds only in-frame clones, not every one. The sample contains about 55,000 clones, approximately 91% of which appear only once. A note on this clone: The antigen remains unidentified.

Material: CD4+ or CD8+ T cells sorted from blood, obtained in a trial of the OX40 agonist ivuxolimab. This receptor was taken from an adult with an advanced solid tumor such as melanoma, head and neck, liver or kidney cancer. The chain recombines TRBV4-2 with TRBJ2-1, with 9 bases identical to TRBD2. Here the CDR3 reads CASSQAVGGRAMGNEQFF. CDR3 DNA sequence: TGTGCCAGCAGCCAAGCTGTAGGCGGGAGGGCGATGGGCAATGAGCAGTTCTTC.